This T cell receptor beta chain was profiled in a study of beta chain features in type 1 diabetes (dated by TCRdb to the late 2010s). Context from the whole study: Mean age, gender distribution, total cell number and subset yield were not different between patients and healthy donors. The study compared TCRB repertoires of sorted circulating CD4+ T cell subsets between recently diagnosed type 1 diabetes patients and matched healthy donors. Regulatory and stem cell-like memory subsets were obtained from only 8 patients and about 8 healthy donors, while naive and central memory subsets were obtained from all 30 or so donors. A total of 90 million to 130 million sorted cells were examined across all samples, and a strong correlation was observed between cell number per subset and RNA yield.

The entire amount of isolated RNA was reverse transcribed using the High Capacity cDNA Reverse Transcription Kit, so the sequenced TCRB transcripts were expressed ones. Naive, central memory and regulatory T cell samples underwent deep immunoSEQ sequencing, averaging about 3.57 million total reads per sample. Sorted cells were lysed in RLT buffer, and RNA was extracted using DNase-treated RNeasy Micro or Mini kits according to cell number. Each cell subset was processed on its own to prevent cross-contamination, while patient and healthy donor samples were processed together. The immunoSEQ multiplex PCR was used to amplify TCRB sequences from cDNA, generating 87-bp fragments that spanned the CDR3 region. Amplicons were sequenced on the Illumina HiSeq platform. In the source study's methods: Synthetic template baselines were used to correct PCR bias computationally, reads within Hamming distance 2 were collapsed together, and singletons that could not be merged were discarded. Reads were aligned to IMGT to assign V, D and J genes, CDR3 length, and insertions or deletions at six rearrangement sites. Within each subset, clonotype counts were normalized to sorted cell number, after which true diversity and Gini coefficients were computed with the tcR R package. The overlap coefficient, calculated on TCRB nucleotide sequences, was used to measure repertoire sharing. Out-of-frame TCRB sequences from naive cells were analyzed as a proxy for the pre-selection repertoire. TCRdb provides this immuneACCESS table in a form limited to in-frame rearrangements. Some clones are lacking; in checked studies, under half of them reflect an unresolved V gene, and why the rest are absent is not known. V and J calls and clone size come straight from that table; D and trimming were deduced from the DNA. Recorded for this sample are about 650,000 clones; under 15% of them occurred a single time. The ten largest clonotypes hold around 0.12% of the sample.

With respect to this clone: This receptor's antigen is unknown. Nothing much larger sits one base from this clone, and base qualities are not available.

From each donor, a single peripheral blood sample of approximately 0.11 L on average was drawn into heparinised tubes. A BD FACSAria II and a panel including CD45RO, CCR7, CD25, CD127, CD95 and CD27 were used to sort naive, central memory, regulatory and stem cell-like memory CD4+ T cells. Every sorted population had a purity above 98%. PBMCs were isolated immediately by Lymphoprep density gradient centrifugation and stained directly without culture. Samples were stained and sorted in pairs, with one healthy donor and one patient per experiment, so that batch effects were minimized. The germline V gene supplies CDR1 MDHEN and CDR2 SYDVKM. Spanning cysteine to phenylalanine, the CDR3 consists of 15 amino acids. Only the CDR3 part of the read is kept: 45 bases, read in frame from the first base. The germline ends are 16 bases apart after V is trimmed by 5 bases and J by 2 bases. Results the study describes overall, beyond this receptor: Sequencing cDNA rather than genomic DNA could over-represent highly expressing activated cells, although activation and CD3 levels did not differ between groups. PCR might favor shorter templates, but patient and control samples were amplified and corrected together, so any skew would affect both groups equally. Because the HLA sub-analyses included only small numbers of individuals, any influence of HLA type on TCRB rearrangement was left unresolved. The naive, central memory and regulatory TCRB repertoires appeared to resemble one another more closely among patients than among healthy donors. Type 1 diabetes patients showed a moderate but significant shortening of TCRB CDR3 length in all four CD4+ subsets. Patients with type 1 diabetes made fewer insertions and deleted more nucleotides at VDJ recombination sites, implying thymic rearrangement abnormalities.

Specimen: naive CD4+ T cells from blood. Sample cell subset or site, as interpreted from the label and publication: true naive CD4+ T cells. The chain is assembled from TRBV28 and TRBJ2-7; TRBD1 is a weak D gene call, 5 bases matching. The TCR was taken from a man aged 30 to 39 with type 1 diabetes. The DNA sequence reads TGTGCCAGCAGTCTTACTGGCAGGGCTACCTACGAGCAGTACTTC. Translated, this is CASSLTGRATYEQYF.